These 17 T cell receptor beta chains share one sample of origin, sequenced in a study of T cell responses to AZD1222 COVID-19 vaccine. Measured with immunoSEQ multiplex PCR; TCRdb has only the in-frame clones, and not every one. Here the sample spans 46,000 or so clones, about three quarters being singletons. The sample was peripheral blood, taken on day 0 of AZD1222 vaccination. The receptors come from an adult in good health.

The chain couples TRBV16 to TRBJ2-7; D uncertain. CDR3 size: 14 residues. Germline V lookup: CDR1 KGHSY, CDR2 FQNENV. Trimming took 0 bases from V and 2 from J, leaving 8 bases between them. The CDR3 spells CASSQSFSPYEQYF. In DNA form, the CDR3 reads TGTGCCAGCAGCCAATCGTTCAGTCCCTACGAGCAGTACTTC.

J is TRBJ1-6 and V is TRBV5-4; the D is unclear. The CDR3 runs to 13 residues. In germline, CDR1 is SGHNT, CDR2 YYREEE (reference sequence). V lost 1 base, J lost 7 bases, and 6 bases lay in between. The CDR3 sequence is CASSLTGNSPLHF. The CDR3 nucleotides read TGTGCCAGCAGCTTGACTGGGAATTCACCCCTCCACTTT. Supplemented by reference TRBV5-4 and TRBJ1-6, the full variable domain reads ETGVTQSPTHLIKTRGQQVTLRCSSQSGHNTVSWYQQALGQGPQFIFQYYREEENGRGNFPPRFSGLQFPNYSSELNVNALELDDSALYLCASSLTGNSPLHFGNGTRLTVT.

This clone occurred once. The chain joins TRBV5-1 to TRBJ1-2; 7 nucleotides match TRBD1. The germline gives CDR1 SGHRS, CDR2 YFSETQ. The CDR3 extends over 12 amino acids. With V trimmed by 5 bases and J by 4 bases, 2 bases remained unmatched. The CDR3 bases are TGCGCCAGCAGGCGGGACAGCTATGGCTACACCTTC. It translates to CASRRDSYGYTF.

The rearrangement uses TRBV5-4 and TRBJ2-1; no clear D gene. Germline V gene sequence: CDR1 SGHNT, CDR2 YYREEE (reference sequence). The CDR3 extends over 12 amino acids. Trimming took off 4 bases at V and 15 bases at J, with 17 bases between the two ends. Here the CDR3 reads CASSLGPNQPFF. CDR3 DNA: TGTGCCAGCAGCCTTGGTCCCAATCAGCCGTTCTTC.

V gene TRBV27 combines with J gene TRBJ1-6; D might be TRBD1 (6 bases). There are 14 residues in the CDR3. Trimming cost V 3 bases and J 7 bases, with 10 bases left between them. CDR1 is MNHEY, CDR2 SMNVEV, per germline (reference sequence). The CDR3 DNA reads TGTGCCAGCAGTTTCACAGGGCTCAATTCACCCCTCCACTTT. Its translation: CASSFTGLNSPLHF.

This chain connects TRBV2 to TRBJ2-1; D might be TRBD1 (6 bases). V was pared by 5 bases and J by 6 bases, with 11 bases between. This CDR3 comprises 13 residues. CDR1 is SNHLY, CDR2 FYNNEI, per germline. CDR3 coding DNA: TGTGCCAGCAGTTCACAGGGTTCCAATGAGCAGTTCTTC. Translation: CASSSQGSNEQFF. Variable domain in full (rest from reference TRBV2 and TRBJ2-1): EPEVTQTPSHQVTQMGQEVILRCVPISNHLYFYWYRQILGQKVEFLVSFYNNEISEKSEIFDDQFSVERPDGSNFTLKIRSTKLEDSAMYFCASSSQGSNEQFFGPGTRLTVL.

The CDR3, as DNA: TGTGCCAGCTCCCCGGGCCTCGAAGGCAATCAGCCCCAGCATTTT. Translating it yields CASSPGLEGNQPQHF. The V and J genes are TRBV18 and TRBJ1-5; D unclear. Trimming removed 6 bases at V and 2 bases at J, with 14 bases between. The germline gives CDR1 KGHSH, CDR2 LQKENI. This CDR3 region has 15 residues.

V is TRBV3-1 (or the pseudogene TRBV3-2) and J is TRBJ2-1; no definite D call. V dropped 7 bases and J dropped 6 bases, with 19 bases sitting between them. This CDR3 has 15 amino acids. CDR1 and CDR2 from the germline V gene are LGHDT and YNNKEL (reference sequence). In DNA form, the CDR3 reads TGTGCCAGCAAGTACGAGAGTTCCATGGTCAATGAGCAGTTCTTC. Translated, it gives CASKYESSMVNEQFF.

The chain couples TRBV27 to TRBJ2-7; no clear D. V was clipped by 2 bases and J by 0 bases, with 11 bases between them. CDR3 size: 15 residues. Per the germline V gene, CDR1 is MNHEY and CDR2 is SMNVEV (reference sequence). The chain's CDR3 is CASSLRSSDSYEQYF. The CDR3 bases are TGTGCCAGCAGTTTACGGAGCTCCGACTCCTACGAGCAGTACTTC.

V gene TRBV6-5 combines with J gene TRBJ1-1; no clear D gene. The CDR3 totals 16 residues. In germline, CDR1 is MNHEY, CDR2 SVGAGI. Trimming took off 0 bases at V and 0 bases at J, with 11 bases between the two ends. The CDR3 nucleotides read TGTGCCAGCAGTTACTCCATTCCTGGCCTGAACACTGAAGCTTTCTTT. Translation gives CASSYSIPGLNTEAFF.

By sample fraction, this clone is medium-sized. CDR3 amino acids: CASSPTVPLGTEAFF. In nucleotides, the CDR3 is TGTGCCAGCAGCCCGACGGTCCCATTAGGGACTGAAGCTTTCTTT. The genes are TRBV9 and TRBJ1-1; D is ambiguous. The CDR3 spans 15 residues. Per germline, CDR1 SGDLS and CDR2 YYNGEE. V lost 4 bases and J lost 5, with 18 bases in between.

This chain joins TRBV7-9 and TRBJ2-1; 13 bases are shared with TRBD2. CDR1 SEHNR and CDR2 FQNEAQ come from the germline V gene (reference sequence). The CDR3 totals 20 residues. V lost 5 bases and J lost 8; bases outside the gene matches: 21. Here the CDR3 DNA reads TGTGCCAGCAGCAGTAAGTCAGCAAGGACTAGCGGGGGTTACCTGGATGAGCAGTTCTTC. This codes for CASSSKSARTSGGYLDEQFF.

The chain employs TRBV6-5 and TRBJ2-4; 11 bases align to TRBD2. The CDR3 runs 16 residues. Trimming at V came to 4 bases and at J to 1 base, leaving 3 bases not matched to a gene. Germline V gives CDR1 MNHEY, CDR2 SVGAGI. The CDR3 sequence is CASSSPSGGAKNIQYF. The CDR3 nucleotides are TGTGCCAGCAGTTCCCCTAGCGGGGGGGCCAAAAACATTCAGTACTTC.

The chain recombines TRBV19 with TRBJ2-3; 13 positions agree with TRBD2. This CDR3 comprises 15 residues. Germline V lookup: CDR1 LNHDA, CDR2 SQIVND (reference sequence). Trimming cost V 4 bases and J 5 bases; bases outside gene matches: 3. This chain's CDR3 is CASSTLAGGRDTQYF. The CDR3 DNA sequence: TGTGCCAGTAGTACACTAGCGGGGGGGCGAGATACGCAGTATTTT.

The table lists this clone with a count of one. The rearrangement links TRBV20-1 to TRBJ2-7; D unresolved. With 3 bases removed from V and 5 bases from J, the gap between germline ends came to 11 bases. CDR1 and CDR2 (germline): DFQATT, SNEGSKA (reference sequence). CDR3 size: 12 residues. CDR3 loop: CSASPPSNEQYF. For the CDR3, the DNA is TGCAGTGCTAGTCCCCCGTCCAACGAGCAGTACTTC.

The rearrangement links TRBV29-1 to TRBJ1-1; D not certain. The CDR3 sequence is 13 residues long. V dropped 5 bases and J dropped 1 base, with 11 bases sitting between them. In germline, CDR1 is SQVTM, CDR2 ANQGSEA. CDR3 coding DNA: TGCAGCGTTTCCCCCCTGGGGAACACTGAAGCTTTCTTT. Its translation: CSVSPLGNTEAFF. The full variable domain, its missing parts supplied by reference TRBV29-1 and TRBJ1-1, is SAVISQKPSRDICQRGTSLTIQCQVDSQVTMMFWYRQQPGQSLTLIATANQGSEATYESGFVIDKFPISRPNLTFSTLTVSNMSPEDSSIYLCSVSPLGNTEAFFGQGTRLTVV.

This clone is medium-sized by share. This rearrangement joins TRBV9 to TRBJ1-4, with D uncertain. The CDR3 sequence is 14 residues long. Germline V CDR1 and CDR2: SGDLS, YYNGEE. V lost 0 bases and J lost 3, with 6 bases in between. For the CDR3, the DNA is TGTGCCAGCAGCGTAGATGGAGCTAATGAAAAACTGTTTTTT. This codes for CASSVDGANEKLFF.